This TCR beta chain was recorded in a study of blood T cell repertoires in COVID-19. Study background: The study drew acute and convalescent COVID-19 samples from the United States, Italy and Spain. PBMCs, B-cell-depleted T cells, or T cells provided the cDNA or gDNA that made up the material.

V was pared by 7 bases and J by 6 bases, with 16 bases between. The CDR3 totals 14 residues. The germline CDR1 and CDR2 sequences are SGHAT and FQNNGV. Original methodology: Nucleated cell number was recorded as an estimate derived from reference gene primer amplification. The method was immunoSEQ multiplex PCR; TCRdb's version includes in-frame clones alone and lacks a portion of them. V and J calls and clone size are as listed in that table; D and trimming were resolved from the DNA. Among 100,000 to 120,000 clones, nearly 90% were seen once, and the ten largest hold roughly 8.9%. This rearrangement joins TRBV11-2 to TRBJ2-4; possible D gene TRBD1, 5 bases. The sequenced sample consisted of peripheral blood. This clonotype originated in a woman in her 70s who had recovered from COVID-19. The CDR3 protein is CASMLDSARNIQYF. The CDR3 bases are TGTGCCAGCATGCTTGACAGCGCCCGAAACATTCAGTACTTC.